This passage covers 13 T cell receptor beta chains from one sample sequenced in a study of cytomegalovirus exposure and HLA in healthy donors. The primer mix had 60 Vbeta and 13 Jbeta primers. Clones were read by immunoSEQ multiplex PCR, and TCRdb kept only the in-frame ones, dropping some. Counted here are 95,000 to 150,000 clones, about two thirds occurring once; the ten biggest clones make up about 4.9%. The sample comprised PBMCs. These receptors originate from a man aged 55 to 69 in good health and CMV-seropositive.

The chain combines TRBV5-6 with TRBJ1-2, with TRBD1 matching over 9 bases. CDR1 is SGHDT, CDR2 YYEEEE, per germline. V trimming: 4 bases; J trimming: 4 bases; junction bases outside the gene matches: 2. The CDR3 consists of 13 residues. The CDR3 coding sequence is TGTGCCAGCAGCCGGGACAGGGCCTATGGCTACACCTTC. It yields the protein CASSRDRAYGYTF.

The rearrangement joins TRBV19 to TRBJ1-2; D unresolved. This CDR3 comprises 14 residues. The germline V gene has CDR1 LNHDA and CDR2 SQIVND (reference sequence). Trimming took off 1 base at V and 0 bases at J, with 6 bases between the two ends. CDR3 region: CASSIGPANYGYTF. The CDR3 bases are TGTGCCAGTAGTATAGGGCCCGCTAACTATGGCTACACCTTC.

CDR3 region: CASSYPPGWGDNQPQHF. CDR3 nucleotides: TGTGCCAGCAGTTACCCCCCGGGGTGGGGGGACAATCAGCCCCAGCATTTT. The V call is TRBV28, the J call TRBJ1-5, with a tentative D call TRBD1 (5 bases). CDR3 length: 17 residues. V was pared by 4 bases and J by 3 bases, with 19 bases between. Germline CDR1 MDHEN, CDR2 SYDVKM.

This clone was counted a few times. The gene calls are TRBV5-6 and TRBJ1-6; TRBD1 might be the D (6 bases). CDR1 is SGHDT, CDR2 YYEEEE, per germline. V lost 4 bases to trimming and J lost 7 bases, with 18 bases between them. This CDR3 is built from 16 residues. CDR3 in amino acids: CASSLGPYRVNSPLHF. The CDR3 DNA reads as TGTGCCAGCAGCCTAGGACCGTACAGGGTCAATTCACCCCTCCACTTT. Looking up the rest from reference TRBV5-6 and TRBJ1-6 gives the full variable domain: DAGVTQSPTHLIKTRGQQVTLRCSPKSGHDTVSWYQQALGQGPQFIFQYYEEEERQRGNFPDRFSGHQFPNYSSELNVNALLLGDSALYLCASSLGPYRVNSPLHFGNGTRLTVT.

The chain carries TRBV30 and TRBJ1-2; 10 bases are shared with TRBD1. CDR3 length equals 12 residues. Per germline, CDR1 GTSNPN and CDR2 SVGIG (reference sequence). With 6 bases clipped from V and 8 bases from J, the junction kept 6 bases outside the gene matches. Written as DNA, the CDR3 is TGTGCCTGCGACCGGGACAGGGGAGGCTACACCTTC. Amino acids: CACDRDRGGYTF.

The chain combines TRBV5-8 with TRBJ1-6, with no clear D. Trimming pared 4 bases from V and 0 bases from J, leaving 8 bases between. Looked up from germline, CDR1 is SGHTS and CDR2 is YDEGEE. The CDR3 has 15 residues. Here the CDR3 DNA reads TGTGCCAGCAGCGGAGACGGCTCCTATAATTCACCCCTCCACTTT. Protein product: CASSGDGSYNSPLHF. The variable domain in full, completed from reference TRBV5-8 and TRBJ1-6, reads EAGVTQSPTHLIKTRGQQATLRCSPISGHTSVYWYQQALGLGLQFLLWYDEGEERNRGNFPPRFSGRQFPNYSSELNVNALELEDSALYLCASSGDGSYNSPLHFGNGTRLTVT.

The J gene is TRBJ1-4, the V gene TRBV6-1; TRBD1 agrees at 7 bases. Germline V gives CDR1 MNHNS, CDR2 SASEGT. This CDR3 region has 15 residues. Losses at the gene ends were 6 bases for V and 3 bases for J; bases not matched to a gene: 7. CDR3 sequence: CASRGRQGANEKLFF. The CDR3 coding sequence is TGTGCCAGCAGGGGTCGACAGGGCGCTAATGAAAAACTGTTTTTT.

Only one count was recorded for this clone. The V gene is TRBV5-4, the J gene TRBJ1-4; TRBD1 agrees at 7 bases. Looked up from germline, CDR1 is SGHNT and CDR2 is YYREEE (reference sequence). There are 15 residues in the CDR3. The J segment lost 8 bases and the V segment lost 4 bases, leaving 11 bases of the junction unmatched. CDR3 sequence: CASSKDRQSSEKLFF. The CDR3 DNA reads TGTGCCAGCAGCAAGGACAGGCAGAGTTCGGAAAAACTGTTTTTT.

The V and J genes are TRBV30 and TRBJ1-1; D unclear. This CDR3 has 13 amino acids. Trimming shortened V by 3 bases and J by 1 base, and 9 bases separated the two germline ends. Germline V lookup: CDR1 GTSNPN, CDR2 SVGIG (reference sequence). The DNA for the CDR3 is TGTGCCTGGAGCATCCACTGGAACACTGAAGCTTTCTTT. Its protein product is CAWSIHWNTEAFF.

Of note for this clone: Distinct nucleotide sequences in the sample also encode this CDR3. The rearrangement joins TRBV7-3 to TRBJ1-1; D is unclear. Trimming removed 2 bases from V and 2 bases from J, with 6 bases in between. The germline gives CDR1 SGHTA, CDR2 FQGTGA. The CDR3 is 13 residues long. Here the CDR3 DNA reads TGTGCCAGCAGCTTAGGGAGAAACACTGAAGCTTTCTTT. Encoded protein: CASSLGRNTEAFF. The complete variable domain, with remaining parts taken from reference TRBV7-3 and TRBJ1-1, reads GAGVSQTPSNKVTEKGKYVELRCDPISGHTALYWYRQSLGQGPEFLIYFQGTGAADDSGLPNDRFFAVRPEGSVSTLKIQRTERGDSAVYLCASSLGRNTEAFFGQGTRLTVV.

This chain links TRBV7-3 with TRBJ2-5; unclear D gene. V was clipped by 2 bases and J by 1 base, with 11 bases between them. The CDR3 is 15 residues long. Germline CDR1 SGHTA, CDR2 FQGTGA. This CDR3 is CASSLSSGLQETQYF. The CDR3, as DNA: TGTGCCAGCAGCTTATCCTCAGGCCTCCAAGAGACCCAGTACTTC. Using reference TRBV7-3 and TRBJ2-5 for the parts outside the CDR3, the full variable domain is GAGVSQTPSNKVTEKGKYVELRCDPISGHTALYWYRQSLGQGPEFLIYFQGTGAADDSGLPNDRFFAVRPEGSVSTLKIQRTERGDSAVYLCASSLSSGLQETQYFGPGTRLLVL.

This chain uses TRBV9 with TRBJ2-7; possible D gene TRBD2, 6 bases. The CDR3 is 14 residues long. From germline, CDR1 is SGDLS and CDR2 YYNGEE. V lost 3 bases, J lost 4 bases, and 14 bases lay in between. The CDR3 DNA sequence: TGTGCCAGCAGCGGGAGGGGCCCTTCATACGAGCAGTACTTC. This encodes CASSGRGPSYEQYF.

V usage is TRBV4-1 and J usage is TRBJ2-7, with unresolved D. There are 14 residues in the CDR3. Trimming removed 4 bases from V and 0 bases from J, with 10 bases in between. Germline V gene data show CDR1 as MGHRA and CDR2 as YSYEKL. Written as DNA, the CDR3 is TGCGCCAGCAGCCTCTTCTATTTCTCCTACGAGCAGTACTTC. It specifies CASSLFYFSYEQYF.